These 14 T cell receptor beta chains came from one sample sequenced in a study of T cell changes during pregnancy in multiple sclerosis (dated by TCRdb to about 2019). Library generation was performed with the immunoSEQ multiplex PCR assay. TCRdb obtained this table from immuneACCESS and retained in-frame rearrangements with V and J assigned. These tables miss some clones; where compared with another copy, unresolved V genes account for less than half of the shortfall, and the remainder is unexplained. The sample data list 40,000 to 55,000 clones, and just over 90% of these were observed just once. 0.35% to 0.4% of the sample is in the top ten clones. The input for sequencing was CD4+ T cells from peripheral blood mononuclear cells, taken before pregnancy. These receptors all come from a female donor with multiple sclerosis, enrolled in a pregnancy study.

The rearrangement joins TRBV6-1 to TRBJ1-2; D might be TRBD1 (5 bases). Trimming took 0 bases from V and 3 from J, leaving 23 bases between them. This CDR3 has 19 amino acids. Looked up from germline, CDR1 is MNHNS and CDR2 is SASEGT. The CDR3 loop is CASSEASLQGKFRDYGYTF. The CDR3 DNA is TGTGCCAGCAGTGAAGCGTCCCTCCAGGGTAAATTTAGGGACTATGGCTACACCTTC.

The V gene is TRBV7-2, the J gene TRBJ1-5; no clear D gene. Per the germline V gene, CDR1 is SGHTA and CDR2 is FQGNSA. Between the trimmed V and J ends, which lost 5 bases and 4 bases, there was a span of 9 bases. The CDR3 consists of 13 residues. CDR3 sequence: CASSLQVNQPQHF. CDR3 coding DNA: TGTGCCAGCAGCCTTCAGGTAAATCAGCCCCAGCATTTT.

CDR3 region: CASSFYSGTLYGYTF. CDR3 nucleotides: TGCGCCAGCAGCTTCTATTCCGGGACACTTTATGGCTACACCTTC. The chain carries TRBV5-1 and TRBJ1-2, with a tentative D call TRBD1 (6 bases). V shed 2 bases and J shed 5 bases, with 16 bases lying between them. Per the germline V gene, CDR1 is SGHRS and CDR2 is YFSETQ. The length of the CDR3 is 15 residues. Combining the CDR3 with reference TRBV5-1 and TRBJ1-2 gives the whole variable domain KAGVTQTPRYLIKTRGQQVTLSCSPISGHRSVSWYQQTPGQGLQFLFEYFSETQRNKGNFPGRFSGRQFSNSRSEMNVSTLELGDSALYLCASSFYSGTLYGYTFGSGTRLTVV.

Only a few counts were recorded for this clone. CDR3 bases: TGCGCCAGCAGCTTGTCCAACTCCTACAATGAGCAGTTCTTC. Translated: CASSLSNSYNEQFF. This chain joins TRBV5-1 and TRBJ2-1, with unresolved D. CDR1 SGHRS and CDR2 YFSETQ come from the germline V gene. V gave up 1 base and J gave up 0 bases, with 5 bases separating them. This CDR3 region has 14 residues.

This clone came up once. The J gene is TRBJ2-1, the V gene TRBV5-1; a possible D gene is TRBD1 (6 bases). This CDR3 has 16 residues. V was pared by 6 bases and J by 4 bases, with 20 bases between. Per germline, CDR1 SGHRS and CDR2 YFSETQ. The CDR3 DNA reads TGCGCCAGCACGACAACTACAGGGAATGGGTACAATGAGCAGTTCTTC. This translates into CASTTTTGNGYNEQFF. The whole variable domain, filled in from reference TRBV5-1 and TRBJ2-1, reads KAGVTQTPRYLIKTRGQQVTLSCSPISGHRSVSWYQQTPGQGLQFLFEYFSETQRNKGNFPGRFSGRQFSNSRSEMNVSTLELGDSALYLCASTTTTGNGYNEQFFGPGTRLTVL.

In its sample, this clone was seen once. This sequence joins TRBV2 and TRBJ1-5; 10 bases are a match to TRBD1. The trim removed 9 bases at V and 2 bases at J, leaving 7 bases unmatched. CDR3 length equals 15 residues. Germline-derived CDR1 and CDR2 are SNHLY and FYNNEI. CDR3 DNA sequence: TGTGCCAGTACGGGACAGGGGTTACGCAATCAGCCCCAGCATTTT. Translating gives CASTGQGLRNQPQHF.

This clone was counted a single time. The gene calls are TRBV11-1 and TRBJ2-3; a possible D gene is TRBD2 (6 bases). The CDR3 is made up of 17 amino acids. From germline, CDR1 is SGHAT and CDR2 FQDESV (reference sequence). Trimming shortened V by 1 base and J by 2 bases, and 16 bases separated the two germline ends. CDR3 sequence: CASSLVGSGLPTDTQYF. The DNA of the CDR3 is TGTGCCAGCAGCTTAGTGGGCTCCGGACTACCCACAGATACGCAGTATTTT.

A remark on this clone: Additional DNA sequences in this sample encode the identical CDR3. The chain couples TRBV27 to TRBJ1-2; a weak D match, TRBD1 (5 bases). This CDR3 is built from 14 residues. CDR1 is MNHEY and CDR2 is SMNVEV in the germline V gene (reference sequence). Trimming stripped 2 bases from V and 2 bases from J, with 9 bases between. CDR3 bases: TGTGCCAGCAGTTTAAGGCGACAGAACTATGGCTACACCTTC. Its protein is CASSLRRQNYGYTF.

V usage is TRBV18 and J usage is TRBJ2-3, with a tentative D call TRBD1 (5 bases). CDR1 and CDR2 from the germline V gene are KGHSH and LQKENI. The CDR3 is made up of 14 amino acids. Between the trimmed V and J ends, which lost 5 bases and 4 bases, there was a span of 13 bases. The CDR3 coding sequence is TGTGCCAGCTCAACGGATTTAGGGGCAGATACGCAGTATTTT. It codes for CASSTDLGADTQYF.

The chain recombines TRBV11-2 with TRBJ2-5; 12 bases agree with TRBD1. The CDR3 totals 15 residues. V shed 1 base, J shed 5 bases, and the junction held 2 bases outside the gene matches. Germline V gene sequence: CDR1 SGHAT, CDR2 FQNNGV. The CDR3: CASSLGDRGLETQYF. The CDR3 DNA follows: TGTGCCAGCAGCTTAGGGGACAGGGGGCTGGAGACCCAGTACTTC.

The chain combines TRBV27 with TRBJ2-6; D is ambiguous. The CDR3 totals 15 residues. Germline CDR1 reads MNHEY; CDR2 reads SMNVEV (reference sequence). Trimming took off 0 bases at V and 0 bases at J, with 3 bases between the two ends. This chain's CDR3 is CASSLSASGANVLTF. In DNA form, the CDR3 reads TGTGCCAGCAGTTTATCGGCCTCTGGGGCCAACGTCCTGACTTTC.

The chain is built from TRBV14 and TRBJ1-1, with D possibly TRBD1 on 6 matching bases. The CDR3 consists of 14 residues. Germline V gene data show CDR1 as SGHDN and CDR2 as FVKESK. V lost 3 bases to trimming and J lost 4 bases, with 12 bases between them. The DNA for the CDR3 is TGTGCCAGCAGCCAGGCCAGGGGCGTCACTGAAGCTTTCTTT. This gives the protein CASSQARGVTEAFF.

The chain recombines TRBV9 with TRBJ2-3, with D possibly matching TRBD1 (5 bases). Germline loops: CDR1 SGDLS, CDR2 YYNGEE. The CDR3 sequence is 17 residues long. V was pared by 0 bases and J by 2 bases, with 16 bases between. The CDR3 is CASSVAPWQGPTDTQYF. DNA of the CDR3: TGTGCCAGCAGCGTAGCTCCGTGGCAGGGTCCCACAGATACGCAGTATTTT.

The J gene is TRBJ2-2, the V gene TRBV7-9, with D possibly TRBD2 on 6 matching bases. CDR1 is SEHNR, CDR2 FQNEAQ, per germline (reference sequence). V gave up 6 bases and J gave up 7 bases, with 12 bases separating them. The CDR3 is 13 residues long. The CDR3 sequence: CASRLREVGELFF. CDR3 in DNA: TGTGCCAGCAGGCTAAGGGAGGTCGGGGAGCTGTTTTTT.